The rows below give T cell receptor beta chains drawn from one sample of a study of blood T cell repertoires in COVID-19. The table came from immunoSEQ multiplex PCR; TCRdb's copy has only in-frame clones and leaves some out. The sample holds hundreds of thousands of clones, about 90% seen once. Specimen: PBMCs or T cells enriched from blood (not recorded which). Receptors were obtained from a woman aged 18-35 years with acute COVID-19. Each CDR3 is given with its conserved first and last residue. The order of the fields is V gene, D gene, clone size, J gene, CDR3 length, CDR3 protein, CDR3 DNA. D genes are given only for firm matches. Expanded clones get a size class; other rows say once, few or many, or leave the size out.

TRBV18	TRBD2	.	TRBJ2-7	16	CASSPGLSGGAYEQYF	TGTGCCAGCTCCCCTGGTTTATCGGGGGGTGCCTACGAGCAGTACTTC
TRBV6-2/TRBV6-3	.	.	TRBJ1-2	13	CASSYGQIYGYTF	TGTGCCAGCAGTTACGGGCAAATCTATGGCTACACCTTC
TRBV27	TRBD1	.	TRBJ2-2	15	CASSFWTGNTGELFF	TGTGCCAGCAGTTTCTGGACAGGGAACACCGGGGAGCTGTTTTTT
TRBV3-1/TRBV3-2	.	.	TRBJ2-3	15	CASSTTMREGDTQYF	TGTGCCAGCAGCACCACTATGAGAGAGGGAGATACGCAGTATTTT
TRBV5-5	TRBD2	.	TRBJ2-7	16	CASRAQAGGTHYEQYF	TGTGCCAGCAGGGCCCAAGCGGGGGGGACCCACTACGAGCAGTACTTC
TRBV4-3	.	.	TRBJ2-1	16	CASSPGGAGVYNEQFF	TGCGCCAGCAGCCCCGGGGGAGCGGGTGTCTACAATGAGCAGTTCTTC
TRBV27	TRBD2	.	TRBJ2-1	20	CASLGGGVTSGSYSYNEQFF	TGTGCCAGCTTGGGGGGGGGCGTGACTAGCGGGTCCTACTCCTACAATGAGCAGTTCTTC
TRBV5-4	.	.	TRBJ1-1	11	CASKEGAEAFF	TGTGCCAGCAAAGAGGGCGCCGAAGCTTTCTTT
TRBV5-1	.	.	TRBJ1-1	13	CASSLSENTEAFF	TGCGCCAGCAGCTTGTCAGAGAACACTGAAGCTTTCTTT
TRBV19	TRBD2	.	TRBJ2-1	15	CASSLEGGAGREQFF	TGTGCCAGTAGTCTGGAGGGAGGGGCCGGGCGTGAGCAGTTCTTC
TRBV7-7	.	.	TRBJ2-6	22	CASSLASRNIMGLLPGANVLTF	TGTGCCAGCAGCTTAGCGAGCCGGAACATAATGGGACTCCTTCCTGGGGCCAACGTCCTGACTTTC
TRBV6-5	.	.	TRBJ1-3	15	CASSYDRGSGNTIYF	TGTGCCAGCAGTTACGACCGGGGCTCTGGAAACACCATATATTTT
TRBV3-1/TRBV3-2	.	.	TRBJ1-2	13	CASRDDGAYGYTF	TGTGCCAGCAGAGACGACGGAGCCTATGGCTACACCTTC
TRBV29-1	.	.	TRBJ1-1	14	CSVDRDTKNTEAFF	TGCAGCGTTGACCGGGACACAAAGAACACTGAAGCTTTCTTT
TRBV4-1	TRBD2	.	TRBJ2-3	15	CASSKLAGHSDTQYF	TGCGCCAGCAGCAAACTAGCGGGACACTCAGATACGCAGTATTTT
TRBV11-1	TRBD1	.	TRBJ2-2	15	CASSLTGFNTGELFF	TGTGCCAGCAGCCTGACAGGGTTTAACACCGGGGAGCTGTTTTTT
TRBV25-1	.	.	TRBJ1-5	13	CASSGSTNQPQHF	TGTGCCAGCAGCGGGTCAACAAATCAGCCCCAGCATTTT
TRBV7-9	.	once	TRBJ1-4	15	CASSPVLVGSEKLFF	TGTGCCAGCAGCCCCGTTCTTGTCGGGTCTGAAAAACTGTTTTTT
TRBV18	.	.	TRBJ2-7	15	CASSPSEGWSYEQYF	TGTGCCAGCTCACCATCAGAGGGTTGGTCCTACGAGCAGTACTTC
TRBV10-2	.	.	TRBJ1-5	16	CASSEYEQASNQPQHF	TGCGCCAGCAGTGAGTACGAACAGGCTTCCAATCAGCCCCAGCATTTT
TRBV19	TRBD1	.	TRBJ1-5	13	CATGDRVNQPQHF	TGTGCCACCGGGGACAGGGTTAATCAGCCCCAGCATTTT
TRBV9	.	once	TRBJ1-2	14	CASSVGRSAYGYTF	TGTGCCAGCAGCGTAGGCAGGTCGGCATATGGCTACACCTTC
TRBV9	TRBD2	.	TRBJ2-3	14	CASSALADTDTQYF	TGTGCCAGCAGCGCGCTAGCGGACACAGATACGCAGTATTTT
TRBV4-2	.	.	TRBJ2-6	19	CASSQEVVPSASGANVLTF	TGTGCCAGCAGCCAAGAGGTAGTCCCCTCTGCCTCTGGGGCCAACGTCCTGACTTTC
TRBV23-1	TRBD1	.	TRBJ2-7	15	CASSLDRDYLYEQYF	TGCGCCAGCAGCCTCGACAGGGATTACCTTTACGAGCAGTACTTC
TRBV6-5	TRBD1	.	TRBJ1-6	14	CASDRGQGNSPLHF	TGTGCCAGTGACAGGGGGCAAGGGAATTCACCCCTCCACTTT
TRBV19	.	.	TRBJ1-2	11	CASSTRQGYTF	TGTGCCAGTAGTACGCGACAAGGCTACACCTTC
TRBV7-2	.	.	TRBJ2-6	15	CASSPARAGANVLTF	TGTGCCAGCAGCCCTGCCCGGGCTGGGGCCAACGTCCTGACTTTC
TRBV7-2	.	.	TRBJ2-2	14	CASSLARYTGELFF	TGTGCCAGCAGCTTAGCGCGCTACACCGGGGAGCTGTTTTTT
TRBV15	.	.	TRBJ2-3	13	CATSKARTDTQYF	TGTGCCACCAGCAAGGCGCGGACAGATACGCAGTATTTT
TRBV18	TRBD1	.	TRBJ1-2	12	CASSGTGDGYTF	TGTGCCAGCTCAGGGACAGGGGACGGCTACACCTTC
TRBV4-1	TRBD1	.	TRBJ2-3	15	CASSEGQGVTDTQYF	TGCGCCAGCAGCGAGGGACAGGGGGTGACAGATACGCAGTATTTT
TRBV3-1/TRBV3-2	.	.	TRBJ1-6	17	CASSHKAGAGDVSPLHF	TGTGCCAGCAGCCACAAAGCCGGGGCAGGGGATGTCTCACCCCTCCACTTT
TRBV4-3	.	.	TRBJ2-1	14	CASSQGGSSKVQFF	TGCGCCAGCAGCCAAGGCGGGTCCAGCAAGGTCCAGTTCTTC
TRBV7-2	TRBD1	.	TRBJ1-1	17	CASNRDRGNSLNTEAFF	TGTGCCAGCAACAGGGACAGGGGAAATTCCCTGAACACTGAAGCTTTCTTT
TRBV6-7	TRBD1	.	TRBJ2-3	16	CASSFRTGMRTDTQYF	TGTGCCAGCAGTTTCAGGACAGGGATGCGCACAGATACGCAGTATTTT
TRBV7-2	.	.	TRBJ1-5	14	CASSFRGRGQPQHF	TGTGCCAGCAGCTTCCGGGGAAGGGGGCAGCCCCAGCATTTT
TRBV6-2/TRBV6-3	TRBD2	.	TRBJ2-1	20	CASSYSTTSGSGISYNEQFF	TGTGCCAGCAGTTACTCTACGACTAGCGGGAGTGGAATCTCCTACAATGAGCAGTTCTTC
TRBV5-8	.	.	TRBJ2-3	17	CASSTGHQALGGDTQYF	TGTGCCAGCAGCACAGGACACCAGGCACTGGGTGGGGATACGCAGTATTTT
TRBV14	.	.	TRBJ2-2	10	CASSPRELFF	TGTGCCAGCAGCCCCAGGGAGCTGTTTTTT
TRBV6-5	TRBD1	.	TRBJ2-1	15	CASKFILGGSVEQFF	TGTGCCAGCAAGTTTATTCTAGGGGGCTCGGTTGAGCAGTTCTTC
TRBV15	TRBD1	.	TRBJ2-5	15	CATREEDRETQTQYF	TGTGCCACCCGAGAAGAAGACAGGGAGACCCAGACCCAGTACTTC
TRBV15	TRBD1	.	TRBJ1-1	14	CATSSRGQDTEAFF	TGTGCCACCAGCAGCAGGGGGCAGGACACTGAAGCTTTCTTT
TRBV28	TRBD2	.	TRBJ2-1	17	CASPPSGRAYTYNEQFF	TGTGCCAGCCCCCCTAGCGGGAGGGCCTATACCTACAATGAGCAGTTCTTC
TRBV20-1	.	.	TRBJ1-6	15	CSASTGRALNSPLHF	TGCAGTGCTAGTACAGGGAGGGCTCTTAATTCACCCCTCCACTTT
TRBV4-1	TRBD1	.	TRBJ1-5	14	CASSPDRDSQPQHF	TGCGCCAGCAGCCCGGACAGGGACAGTCAGCCCCAGCATTTT
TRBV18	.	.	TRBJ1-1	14	CASSSLRENTEAFF	TGTGCCAGCTCATCACTGCGGGAGAACACTGAAGCTTTCTTT
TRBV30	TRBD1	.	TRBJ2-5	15	CAWSEQGVAKETQYF	TGTGCCTGGAGTGAACAGGGGGTTGCGAAAGAGACCCAGTACTTC
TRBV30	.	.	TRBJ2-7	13	CAWRLGATYEQYF	TGTGCCTGGAGACTGGGGGCAACCTACGAGCAGTACTTC